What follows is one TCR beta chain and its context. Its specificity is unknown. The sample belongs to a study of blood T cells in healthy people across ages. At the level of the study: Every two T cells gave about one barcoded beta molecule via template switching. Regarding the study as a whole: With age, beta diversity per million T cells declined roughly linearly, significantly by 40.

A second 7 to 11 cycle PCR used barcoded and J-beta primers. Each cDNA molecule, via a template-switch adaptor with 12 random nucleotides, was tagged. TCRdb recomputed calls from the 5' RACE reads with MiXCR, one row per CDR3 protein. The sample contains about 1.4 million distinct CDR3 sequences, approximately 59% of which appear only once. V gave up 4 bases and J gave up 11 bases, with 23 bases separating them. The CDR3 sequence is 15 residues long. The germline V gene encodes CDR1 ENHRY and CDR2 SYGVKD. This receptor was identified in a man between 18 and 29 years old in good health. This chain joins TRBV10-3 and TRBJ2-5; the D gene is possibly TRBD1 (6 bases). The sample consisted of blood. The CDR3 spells CAISGSTGTDNEQYF. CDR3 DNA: TGTGCCATCAGTGGTTCCACAGGGACGGACAATGAGCAGTACTTC.